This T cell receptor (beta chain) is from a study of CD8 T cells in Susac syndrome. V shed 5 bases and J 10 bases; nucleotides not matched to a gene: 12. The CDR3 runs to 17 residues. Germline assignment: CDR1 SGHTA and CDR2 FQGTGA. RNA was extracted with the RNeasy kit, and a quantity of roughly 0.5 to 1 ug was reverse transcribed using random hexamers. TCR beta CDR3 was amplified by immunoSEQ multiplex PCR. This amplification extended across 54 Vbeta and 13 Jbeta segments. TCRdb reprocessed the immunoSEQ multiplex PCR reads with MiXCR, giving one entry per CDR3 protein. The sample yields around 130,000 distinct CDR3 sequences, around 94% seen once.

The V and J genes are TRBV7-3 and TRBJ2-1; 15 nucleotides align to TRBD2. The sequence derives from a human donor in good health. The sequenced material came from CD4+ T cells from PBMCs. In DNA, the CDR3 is TGTGCCAGCAGCCCCACCACGGGACTAGCGGGAGGTCAGGAGCAGTTCTTC. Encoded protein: CASSPTTGLAGGQEQFF.